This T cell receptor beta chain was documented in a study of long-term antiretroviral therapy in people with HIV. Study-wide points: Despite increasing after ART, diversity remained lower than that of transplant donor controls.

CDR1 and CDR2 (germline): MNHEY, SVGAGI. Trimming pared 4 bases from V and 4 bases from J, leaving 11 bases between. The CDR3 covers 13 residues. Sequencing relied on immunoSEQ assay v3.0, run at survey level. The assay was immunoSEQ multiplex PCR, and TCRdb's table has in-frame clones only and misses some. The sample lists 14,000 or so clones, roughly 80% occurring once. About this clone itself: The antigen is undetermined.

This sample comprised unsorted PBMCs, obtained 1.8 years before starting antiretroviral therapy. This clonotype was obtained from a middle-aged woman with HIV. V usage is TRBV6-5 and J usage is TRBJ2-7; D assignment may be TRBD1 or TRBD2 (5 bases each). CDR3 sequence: CASSSGTTYEQYF. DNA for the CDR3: TGTGCCAGCAGTTCCGGGACCACATACGAGCAGTACTTC.